The sample holds one count of the clone carrying this TCR beta chain. Its antigen is unknown. RNA transcripts served as template for amplifying TCR beta CDR3 sequences. HTBI primers primed a first-round RT-PCR, and a second-round multiplex PCR followed. MiXCR was run by TCRdb on the multiplex PCR reads, yielding one entry per CDR3 protein. This repertoire shows approximately 640,000 distinct CDR3 sequences, just over 40% found once; its top ten account for around 3.3%. V lost 7 bases to trimming and J lost 7 bases, with 11 bases between them. Germline CDR1 reads MGHDK; CDR2 reads SYGVNS. The CDR3 totals 11 residues. This sample stems from a study of Graves' ophthalmopathy and Graves' hyperthyroidism. Study-wide results and caveats: The study's model predicted ophthalmopathy progression at about 68% sensitivity and about 78% specificity.

Sequenced sample: peripheral blood. V and J are TRBV25-1 and TRBJ2-7; the D is unclear. The origin of this receptor is an adult man with Graves' ophthalmopathy. CDR3 DNA sequence: TGTGCCAGCATCAGCTACAATGAGCAGTACTTC. This sequence encodes CASISYNEQYF.